The sequence of this TCR beta chain was determined in a study of cytomegalovirus exposure and HLA in healthy donors. With V trimmed by 5 bases and J by 3 bases, 13 bases remained unmatched. Germline CDR1 and CDR2: SEHNR and FQNEAQ (reference sequence). The CDR3 is 16 residues long. General study results and limits: TCR sequences were mostly rare, though some public TCRs occurred in many donors. Among the CMV-associated chains, three were confirmed in vitro as specific for CMV antigens.

Regarding this clone: Antigen unknown.

13 Jbeta primers and 60 Vbeta primers were used for the PCR. Clones were sequenced by immunoSEQ multiplex PCR, and TCRdb holds only the in-frame ones, with some missing. The repertoire has over 150,000 clones, about two thirds of them found once; the top ten carry approximately 2.5%. J is TRBJ2-7 and V is TRBV7-9; 7 bases line up with TRBD2. Sample: PBMCs. The TCR was taken from a woman aged 25-40 years in good health and CMV-seronegative. The DNA for the CDR3 is TGTGCCAGCAGCCCCGGTTGGGGAGCGGGACTCTACGAGCAGTACTTC. Translated, it gives CASSPGWGAGLYEQYF.